This TCR beta chain was documented in a study of T cell changes during pregnancy in multiple sclerosis. Assay used: immunoSEQ multiplex PCR; TCRdb lists only in-frame clones, some missing. The sample records about 80,000 clones, about 90% being singletons. Germline V lookup: CDR1 SGHAT, CDR2 FQNNGV. This CDR3 has 15 residues. The junction had 5 bases not matched to a gene; V was cut back by 4 bases and J by 5 bases. This specimen was peripheral blood, taken before pregnancy. The V gene is TRBV11-2, the J gene TRBJ2-2, with 9 bases aligning to TRBD2. This receptor was obtained from a female donor with multiple sclerosis, enrolled in a pregnancy study. CDR3 in amino acids: CASSSTSGPTGELFF. CDR3 sequence (DNA): TGTGCCAGCAGCTCTACTAGCGGGCCAACCGGGGAGCTGTTTTTT.